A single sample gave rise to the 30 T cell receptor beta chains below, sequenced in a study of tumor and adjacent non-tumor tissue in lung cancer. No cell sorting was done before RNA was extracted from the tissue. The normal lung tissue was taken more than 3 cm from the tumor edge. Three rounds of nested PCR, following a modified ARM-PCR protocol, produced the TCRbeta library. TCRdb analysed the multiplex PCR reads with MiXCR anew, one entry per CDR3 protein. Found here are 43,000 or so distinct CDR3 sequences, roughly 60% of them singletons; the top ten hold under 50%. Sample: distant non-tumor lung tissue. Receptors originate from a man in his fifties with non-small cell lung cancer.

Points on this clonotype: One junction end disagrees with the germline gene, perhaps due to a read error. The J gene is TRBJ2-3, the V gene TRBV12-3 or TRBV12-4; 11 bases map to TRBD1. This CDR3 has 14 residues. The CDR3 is CASCRTGGTDTQYF. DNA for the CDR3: TGTGCCAGCTGTCGGACAGGGGGCACTGATACGCAGTATTTT.

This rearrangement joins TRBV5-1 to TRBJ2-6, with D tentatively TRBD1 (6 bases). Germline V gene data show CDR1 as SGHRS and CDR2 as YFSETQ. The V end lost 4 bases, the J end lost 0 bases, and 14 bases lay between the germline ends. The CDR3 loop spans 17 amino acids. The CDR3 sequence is CASSRGTASSGANVLTF. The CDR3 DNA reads TGCGCCAGCAGCAGGGGGACGGCTAGCTCTGGGGCCAACGTCCTGACTTTC.

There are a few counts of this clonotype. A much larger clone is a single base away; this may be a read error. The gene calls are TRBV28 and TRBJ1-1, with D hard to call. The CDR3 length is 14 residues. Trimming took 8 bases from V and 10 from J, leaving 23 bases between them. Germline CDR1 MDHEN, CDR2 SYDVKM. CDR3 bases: TGTGCCAGCGTCCCCCATTCTGGGCCGCAAGGAGCTTTCTTT. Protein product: CASVPHSGPQGAFF.

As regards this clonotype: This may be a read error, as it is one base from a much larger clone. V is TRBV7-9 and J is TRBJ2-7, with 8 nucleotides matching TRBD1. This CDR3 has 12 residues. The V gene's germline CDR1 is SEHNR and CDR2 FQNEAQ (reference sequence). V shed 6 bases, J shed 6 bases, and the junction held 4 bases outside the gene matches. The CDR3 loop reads CASSHGTGEQYF. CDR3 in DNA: TGTGCCAGCAGTCACGGGACAGGCGAGCAGTACTTC. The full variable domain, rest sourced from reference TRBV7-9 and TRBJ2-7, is DTGVSQNPRHKITKRGQNVTFRCDPISEHNRLYWYRQTLGQGPEFLTYFQNEAQLEKSRLLSDRFSAERPKGSFSTLEIQRTEQGDSAMYLCASSHGTGEQYFGPGTRLTVT.

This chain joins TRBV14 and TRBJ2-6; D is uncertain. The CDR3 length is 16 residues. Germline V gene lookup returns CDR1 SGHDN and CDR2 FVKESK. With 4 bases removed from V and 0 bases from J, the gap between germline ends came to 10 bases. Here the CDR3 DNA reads TGTGCCAGCAGCCGAGGTGGGTACTCTGGGGCCAACGTCCTGACTTTC. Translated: CASSRGGYSGANVLTF.

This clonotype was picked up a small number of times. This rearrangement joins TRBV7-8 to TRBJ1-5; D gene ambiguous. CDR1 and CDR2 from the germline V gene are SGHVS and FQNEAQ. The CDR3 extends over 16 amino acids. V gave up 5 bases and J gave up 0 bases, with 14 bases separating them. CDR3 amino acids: CASSGMALYSNQPQHF. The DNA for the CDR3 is TGTGCCAGCAGCGGCATGGCACTTTATAGCAATCAGCCCCAGCATTTT.

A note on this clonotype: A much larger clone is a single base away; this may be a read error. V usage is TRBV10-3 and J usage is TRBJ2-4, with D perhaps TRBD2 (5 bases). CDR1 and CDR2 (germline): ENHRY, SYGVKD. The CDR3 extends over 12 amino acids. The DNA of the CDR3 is TGTGCCACCAGTGACTTTGCGGGCATTCAGTACTTC. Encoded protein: CATSDFAGIQYF.

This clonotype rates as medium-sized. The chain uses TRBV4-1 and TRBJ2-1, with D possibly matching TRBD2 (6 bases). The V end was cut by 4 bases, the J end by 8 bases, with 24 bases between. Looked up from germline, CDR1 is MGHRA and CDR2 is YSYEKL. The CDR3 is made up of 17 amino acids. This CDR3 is CASSLSETGGVLDEQFF. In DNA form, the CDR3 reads TGCGCCAGCAGCCTTTCGGAGACTGGAGGGGTATTAGATGAGCAGTTCTTC.

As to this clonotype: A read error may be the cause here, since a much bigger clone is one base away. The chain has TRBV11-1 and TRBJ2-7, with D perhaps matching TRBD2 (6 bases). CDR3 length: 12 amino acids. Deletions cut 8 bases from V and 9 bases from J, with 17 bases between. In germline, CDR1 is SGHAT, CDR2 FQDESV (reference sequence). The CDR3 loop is CASLSGLLGQYF. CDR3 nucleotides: TGTGCCAGCTTATCGGGACTCTTGGGGCAGTACTTC.

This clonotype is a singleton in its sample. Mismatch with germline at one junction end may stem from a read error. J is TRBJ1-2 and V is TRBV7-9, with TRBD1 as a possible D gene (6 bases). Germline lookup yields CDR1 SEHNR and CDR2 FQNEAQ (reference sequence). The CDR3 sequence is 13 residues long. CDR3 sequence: CVSSLAGDNHPPF. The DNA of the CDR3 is TGTGTCAGCAGCTTAGCTGGGGACAACCATCCGCCCTTC.

Here the CDR3 reads CASNLLPINEQFF. The CDR3 DNA follows: TGTGCCAGCAATCTTCTCCCTATCAATGAGCAGTTCTTC. V and J are TRBV6-1 and TRBJ2-1, with unresolved D. Trimming shortened V by 7 bases and J by 6 bases, and 13 bases separated the two germline ends. CDR3 length: 13 residues. Germline values: CDR1 MNHNS, CDR2 SASEGT.

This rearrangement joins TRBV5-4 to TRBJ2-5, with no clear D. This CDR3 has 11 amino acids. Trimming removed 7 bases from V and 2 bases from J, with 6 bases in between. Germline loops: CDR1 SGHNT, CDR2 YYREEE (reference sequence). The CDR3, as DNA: TGTGCCAGCGGCACACAAGAGACCCAGTACTTC. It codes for CASGTQETQYF.

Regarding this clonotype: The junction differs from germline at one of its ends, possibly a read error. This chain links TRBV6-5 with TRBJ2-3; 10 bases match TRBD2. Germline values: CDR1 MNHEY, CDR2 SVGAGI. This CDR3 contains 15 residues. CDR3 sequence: CVSSFGTSDTDTEYF. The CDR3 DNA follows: TGTGTCAGCAGTTTCGGGACTAGCGACACAGATACGGAGTATTTT.

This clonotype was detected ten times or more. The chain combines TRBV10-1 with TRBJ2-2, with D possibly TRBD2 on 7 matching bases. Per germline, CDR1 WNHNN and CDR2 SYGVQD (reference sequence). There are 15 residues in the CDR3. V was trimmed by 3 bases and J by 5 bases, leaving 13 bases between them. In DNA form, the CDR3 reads TGCGCCAGCAGTGATACAGGGAGGGGGACCGGGGAGCTGTTTTTT. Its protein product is CASSDTGRGTGELFF.

The CDR3 reads CASRHGGGEAQYF. In nucleotides, the CDR3 is TGTGCCAGCCGCCACGGGGGAGGGGAGGCCCAGTACTTC. The J gene is TRBJ2-5, the V gene TRBV28, with 7 positions matching TRBD2. In germline, CDR1 is MDHEN, CDR2 SYDVKM. CDR3 length equals 13 residues. Trimming cost V 8 bases and J 9 bases; bases outside gene matches: 12.

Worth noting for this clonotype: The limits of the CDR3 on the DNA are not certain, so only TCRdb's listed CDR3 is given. The CDR3 is CAINVGTGTYERYF. The J gene is TRBJ2-7, the V gene TRBV10-3; the tabulated D call, TRBD1, remains unverified against the DNA. The CDR3 comprises 14 residues, both ends counted. Germline V gene sequence: CDR1 ENHRY, CDR2 SYGVKD.

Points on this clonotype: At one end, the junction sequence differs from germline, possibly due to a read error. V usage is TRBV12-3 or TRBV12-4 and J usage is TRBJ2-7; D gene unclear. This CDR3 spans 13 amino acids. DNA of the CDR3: TGTGCCTGCAGTATGGGGTATGGCTACGAGCAGTACTTC. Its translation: CACSMGYGYEQYF.

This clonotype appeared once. This chain's CDR3 is CASSLPPPYIEQFF. CDR3 coding DNA: TGTGCCAGCAGTTTGCCCCCGCCCTATATTGAGCAGTTCTTC. The chain couples TRBV28 to TRBJ2-1; D remains unclear. The V gene's germline CDR1 is MDHEN and CDR2 SYDVKM. The CDR3 is 14 amino acids. Trimming stripped 3 bases from V and 9 bases from J, with 15 bases between.

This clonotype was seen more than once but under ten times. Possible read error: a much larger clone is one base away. DNA for the CDR3: TGTGCCAGCAGTAAGGGACAGCATGGCACTGAAGCTTTCTTT. Its translation: CASSKGQHGTEAFF. The chain combines TRBV6-6 with TRBJ1-1; TRBD1 matches at 7 bases. Germline lookup yields CDR1 MNHNY and CDR2 SVGAGI (reference sequence). The V and J ends lost 5 bases and 4 bases, in that order; junction bases with no gene match: 7. This CDR3 is 14 amino acids long.

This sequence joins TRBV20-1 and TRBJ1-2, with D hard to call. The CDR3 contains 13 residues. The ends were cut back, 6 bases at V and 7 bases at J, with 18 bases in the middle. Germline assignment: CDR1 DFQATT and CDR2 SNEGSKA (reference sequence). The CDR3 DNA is TGCAGTGCCCCACGCACAAGCTACTCTGGCTACACCTTC. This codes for CSAPRTSYSGYTF.

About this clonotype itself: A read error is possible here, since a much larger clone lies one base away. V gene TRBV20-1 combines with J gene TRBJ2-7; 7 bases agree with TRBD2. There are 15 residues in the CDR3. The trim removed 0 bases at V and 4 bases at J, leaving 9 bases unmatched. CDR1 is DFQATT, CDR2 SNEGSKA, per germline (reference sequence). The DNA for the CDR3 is TGCAGTGCTAGAGATCCGGGACTATCGGCTTACGAGCAGTACTTC. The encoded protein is CSARDPGLSAYEQYF.

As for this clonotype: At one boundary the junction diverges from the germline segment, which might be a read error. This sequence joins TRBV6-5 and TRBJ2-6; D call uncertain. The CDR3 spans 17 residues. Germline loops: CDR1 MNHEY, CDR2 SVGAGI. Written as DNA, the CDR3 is TGTGCCAGCAATTACACCTATAGGGCGCGGGGGGCCAACGTCCTGACTTTC. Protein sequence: CASNYTYRARGANVLTF.

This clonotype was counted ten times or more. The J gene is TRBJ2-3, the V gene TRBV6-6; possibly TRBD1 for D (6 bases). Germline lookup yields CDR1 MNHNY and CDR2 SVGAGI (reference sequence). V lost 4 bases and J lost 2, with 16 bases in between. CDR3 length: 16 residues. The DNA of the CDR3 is TGTGCCAGCAGTTCCCTACCAGGGGACCTCACAGATACGCAGTATTTT. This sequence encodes CASSSLPGDLTDTQYF.

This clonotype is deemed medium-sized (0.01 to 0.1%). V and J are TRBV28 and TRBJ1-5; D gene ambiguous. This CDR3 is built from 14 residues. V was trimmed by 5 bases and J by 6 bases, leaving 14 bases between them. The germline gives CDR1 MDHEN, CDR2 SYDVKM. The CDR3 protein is CASSPPDWVQPQHF. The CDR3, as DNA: TGTGCCAGCAGTCCCCCTGATTGGGTTCAGCCCCAGCATTTT.

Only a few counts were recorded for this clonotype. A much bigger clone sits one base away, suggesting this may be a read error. This CDR3 reads CTSSGDTLYEQYF. CDR3 sequence (DNA): TGTACCAGCAGTGGGGACACCCTCTACGAGCAGTACTTC. The V gene is TRBV6-1, the J gene TRBJ2-7, with D possibly matching TRBD1 (6 bases). Germline V gene lookup returns CDR1 MNHNS and CDR2 SASEGT. The CDR3 runs 13 residues.

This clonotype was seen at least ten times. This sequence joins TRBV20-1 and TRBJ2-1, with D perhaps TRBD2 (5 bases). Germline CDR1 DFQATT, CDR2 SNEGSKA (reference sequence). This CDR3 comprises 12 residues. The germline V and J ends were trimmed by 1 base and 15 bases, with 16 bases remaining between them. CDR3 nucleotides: TGCAGTGCTAGAGGCCCCGCAGAGCGGCTGTTCTTC. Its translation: CSARGPAERLFF.

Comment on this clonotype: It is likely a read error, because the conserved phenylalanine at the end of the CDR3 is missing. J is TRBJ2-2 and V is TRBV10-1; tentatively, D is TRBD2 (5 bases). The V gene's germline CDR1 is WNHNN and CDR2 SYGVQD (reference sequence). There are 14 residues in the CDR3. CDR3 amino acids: CANSGGVNTGELFS. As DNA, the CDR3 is TGCGCCAACAGTGGAGGAGTGAACACGGGGGAGCTGTTTTCT.

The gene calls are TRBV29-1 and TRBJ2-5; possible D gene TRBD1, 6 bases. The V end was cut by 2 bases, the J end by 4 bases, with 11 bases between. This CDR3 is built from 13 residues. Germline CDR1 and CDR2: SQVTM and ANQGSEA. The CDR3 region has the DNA TGCAGCGTTGAAACCATGGGGGCAGAGACCCAGTACTTC. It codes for CSVETMGAETQYF.

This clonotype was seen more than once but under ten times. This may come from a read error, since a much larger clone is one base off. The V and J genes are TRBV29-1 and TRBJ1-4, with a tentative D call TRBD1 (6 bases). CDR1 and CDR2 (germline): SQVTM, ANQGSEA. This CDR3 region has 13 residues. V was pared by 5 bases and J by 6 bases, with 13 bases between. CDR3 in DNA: TGCAGCGTTTACAGGGAAAAGGATGAAAAACTGTTTTTT. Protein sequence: CSVYREKDEKLFF.

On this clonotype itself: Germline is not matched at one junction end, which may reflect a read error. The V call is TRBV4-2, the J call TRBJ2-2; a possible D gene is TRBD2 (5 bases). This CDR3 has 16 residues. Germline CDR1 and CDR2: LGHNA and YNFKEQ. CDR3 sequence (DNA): TGTGCCAGCAGCCAGTCGAACAGCGTGAACACCGGGGAGCTGGTTTTT. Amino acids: CASSQSNSVNTGELVF.